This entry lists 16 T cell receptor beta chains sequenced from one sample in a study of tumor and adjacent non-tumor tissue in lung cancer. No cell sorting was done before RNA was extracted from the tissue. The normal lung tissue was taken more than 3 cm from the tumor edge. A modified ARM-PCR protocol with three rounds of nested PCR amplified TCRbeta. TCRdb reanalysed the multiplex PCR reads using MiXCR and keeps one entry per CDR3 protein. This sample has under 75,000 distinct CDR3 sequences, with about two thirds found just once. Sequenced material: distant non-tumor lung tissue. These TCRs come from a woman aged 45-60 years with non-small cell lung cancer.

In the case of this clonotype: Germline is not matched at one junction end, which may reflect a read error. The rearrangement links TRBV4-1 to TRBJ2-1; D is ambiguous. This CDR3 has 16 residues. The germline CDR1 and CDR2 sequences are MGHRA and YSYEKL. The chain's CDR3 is CASSQDWQVSHNEQCF. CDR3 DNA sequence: TGTGCCAGCAGCCAAGATTGGCAAGTATCCCACAATGAGCAGTGCTTC.

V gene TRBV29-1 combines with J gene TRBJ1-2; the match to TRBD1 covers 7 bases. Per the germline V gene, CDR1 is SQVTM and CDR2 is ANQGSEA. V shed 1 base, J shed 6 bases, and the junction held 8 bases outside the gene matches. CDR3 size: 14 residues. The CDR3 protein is CSVEVGQVPDGYTF. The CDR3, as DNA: TGCAGCGTTGAAGTAGGACAGGTCCCCGATGGCTACACCTTC.

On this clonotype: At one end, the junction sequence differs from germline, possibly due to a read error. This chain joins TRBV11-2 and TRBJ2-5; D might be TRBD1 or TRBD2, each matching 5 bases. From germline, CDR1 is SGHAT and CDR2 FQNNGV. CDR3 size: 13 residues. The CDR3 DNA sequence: TGTGCCAGCAGTGACGGGACCCAAGAGACCCGGTATTTC. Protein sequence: CASSDGTQETRYF.

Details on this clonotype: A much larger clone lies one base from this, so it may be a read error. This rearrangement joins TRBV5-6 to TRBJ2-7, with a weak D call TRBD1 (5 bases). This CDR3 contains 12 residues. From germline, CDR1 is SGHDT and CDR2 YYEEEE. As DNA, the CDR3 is TGTGCCGGCAGCGTCGGACACTACGAGCAGTACTTC. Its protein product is CAGSVGHYEQYF.

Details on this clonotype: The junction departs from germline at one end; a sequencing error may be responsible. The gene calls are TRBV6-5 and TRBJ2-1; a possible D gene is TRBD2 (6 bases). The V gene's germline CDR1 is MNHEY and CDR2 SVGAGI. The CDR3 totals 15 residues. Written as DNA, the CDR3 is TGTGCCAGCAGGGGACTTGGAAGGTCCTACAATGAGCAGTCCTTC. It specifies CASRGLGRSYNEQSF.

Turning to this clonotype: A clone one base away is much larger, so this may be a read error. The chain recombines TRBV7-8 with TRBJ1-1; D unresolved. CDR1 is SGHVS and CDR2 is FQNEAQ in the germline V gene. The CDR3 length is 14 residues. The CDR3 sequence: CASSLMESNIEAFF. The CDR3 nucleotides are TGTGCCAGCAGCTTAATGGAATCGAACATTGAAGCTTTCTTT.

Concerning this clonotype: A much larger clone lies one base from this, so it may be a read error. CDR3: CASSLLWEGLYEQFF. DNA of the CDR3: TGTGCCAGCAGCCTCTTGTGGGAGGGCCTCTATGAGCAGTTCTTC. The V call is TRBV7-9, the J call TRBJ2-1; 7 bases are shared with TRBD2. This CDR3 has 15 residues. J lost 8 bases, V lost 5 bases, and 12 bases had no gene match. From germline, CDR1 is SEHNR and CDR2 FQNEAQ (reference sequence).

In DNA, the CDR3 is TGTGCCAGCAGTCCAGCCTCCGGGACACCGAACACCGGGGAGCTGTTTTTT. It yields the protein CASSPASGTPNTGELFF. V gene TRBV28 combines with J gene TRBJ2-2, with a possible D match to TRBD1 (6 bases). Trimming shortened V by 5 bases and J by 0 bases, and 16 bases separated the two germline ends. Germline V gives CDR1 MDHEN, CDR2 SYDVKM. This CDR3 is 17 amino acids long.

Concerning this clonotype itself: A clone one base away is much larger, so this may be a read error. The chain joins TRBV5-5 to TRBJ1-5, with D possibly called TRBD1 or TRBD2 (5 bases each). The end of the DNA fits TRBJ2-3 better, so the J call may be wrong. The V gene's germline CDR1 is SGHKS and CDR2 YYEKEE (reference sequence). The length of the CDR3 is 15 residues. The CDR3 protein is CASSSTDGANQPQYF. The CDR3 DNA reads TGTGCCAGCAGCTCGACAGACGGGGCCAATCAGCCCCAGTATTTT.

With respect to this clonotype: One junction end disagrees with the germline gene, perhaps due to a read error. Here the CDR3 reads CASSEYRGRTDTQYF. The CDR3 DNA reads as TGTGCCAGCAGTGAATACAGGGGTAGGACAGATACACAGTATTTT. The chain carries TRBV2 and TRBJ2-3, with 7 bases matching TRBD1. The CDR3 totals 15 residues. CDR1 and CDR2 from the germline V gene are SNHLY and FYNNEI.

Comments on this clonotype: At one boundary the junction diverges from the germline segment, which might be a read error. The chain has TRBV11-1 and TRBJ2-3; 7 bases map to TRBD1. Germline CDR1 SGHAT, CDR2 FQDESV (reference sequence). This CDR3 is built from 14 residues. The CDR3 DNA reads TGTGTCAGCAGCATAACTACAGGGGCTGATACGCTGTATTTT. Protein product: CVSSITTGADTLYF.

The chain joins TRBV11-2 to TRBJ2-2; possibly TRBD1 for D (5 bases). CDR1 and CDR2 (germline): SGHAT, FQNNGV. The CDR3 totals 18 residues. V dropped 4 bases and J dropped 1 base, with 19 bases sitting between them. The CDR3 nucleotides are TGTGCCAGCAGCTCCACCGTATACAGGAGAATGAACACCGGGGAGCTGTTTTTT. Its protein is CASSSTVYRRMNTGELFF.

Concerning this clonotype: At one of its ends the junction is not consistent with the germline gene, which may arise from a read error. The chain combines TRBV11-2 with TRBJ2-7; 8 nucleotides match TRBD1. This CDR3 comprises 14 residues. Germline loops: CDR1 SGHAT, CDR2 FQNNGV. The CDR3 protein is CVSSRTGSSYEQYF. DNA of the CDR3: TGTGTCAGCAGCAGGACAGGGAGCTCCTACGAGCAGTACTTC.

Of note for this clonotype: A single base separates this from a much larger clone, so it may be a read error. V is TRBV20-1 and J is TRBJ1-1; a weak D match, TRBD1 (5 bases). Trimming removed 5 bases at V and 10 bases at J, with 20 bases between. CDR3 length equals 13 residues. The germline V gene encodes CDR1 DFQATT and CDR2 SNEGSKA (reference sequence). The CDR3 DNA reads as TGCAGTGCTGTACATAGAGGGGACGGAATAGCTTTCTTT. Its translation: CSAVHRGDGIAFF.

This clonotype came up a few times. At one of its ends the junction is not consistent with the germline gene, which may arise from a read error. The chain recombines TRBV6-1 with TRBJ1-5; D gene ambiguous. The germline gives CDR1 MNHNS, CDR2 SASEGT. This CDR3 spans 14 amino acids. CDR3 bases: TGTGCTAGCAGTGCCTCCCGTCTCAATCAGTCCCAGCATTTT. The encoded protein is CASSASRLNQSQHF.

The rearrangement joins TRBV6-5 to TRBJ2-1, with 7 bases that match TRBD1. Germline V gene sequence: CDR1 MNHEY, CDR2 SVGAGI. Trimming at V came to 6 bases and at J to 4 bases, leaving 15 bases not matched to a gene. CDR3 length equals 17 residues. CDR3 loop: CASSHSRGQVDYNEQFF. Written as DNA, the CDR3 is TGTGCCAGCAGCCACTCTCGTGGACAGGTCGATTACAATGAGCAGTTCTTC.